Reported below is one T cell receptor (beta chain). Antigen: not known. This sample was included in a study of cytomegalovirus exposure and HLA in healthy donors. Broader study findings: Listed as cytomegalovirus-associated were approximately 160 TCR beta chains. Sequencing likely caused a cluster of highly shared sequence variants. Analysis was performed later, and it showed HLA-associated TCR beta chains to be more clonally expanded than equally common others. A later analysis found that most CMV-associated TCR beta chains appeared HLA-restricted.

A multiplex PCR was run with 60 Vbeta primers and 13 Jbeta primers. TCRdb's table, derived via immunoSEQ multiplex PCR, lists solely in-frame clones and lacks some. This sample has around 170,000 clones; approximately 75% occur once, and the top ten carry approximately 1.4%. Trimming left V 8 bases short and J 6 bases short, with 16 bases between. Germline CDR1 reads ENHRY; CDR2 reads SYGVKD. This CDR3 is built from 13 residues. The receptor was derived from a girl between 10 and 17 years old in good health and CMV-seronegative. The rearrangement uses TRBV10-3 and TRBJ1-1, with D unresolved. The sample consisted of PBMCs. CDR3: CAIGNTGEPEAFF. CDR3 bases: TGTGCCATCGGCAACACGGGAGAGCCTGAAGCTTTCTTT.